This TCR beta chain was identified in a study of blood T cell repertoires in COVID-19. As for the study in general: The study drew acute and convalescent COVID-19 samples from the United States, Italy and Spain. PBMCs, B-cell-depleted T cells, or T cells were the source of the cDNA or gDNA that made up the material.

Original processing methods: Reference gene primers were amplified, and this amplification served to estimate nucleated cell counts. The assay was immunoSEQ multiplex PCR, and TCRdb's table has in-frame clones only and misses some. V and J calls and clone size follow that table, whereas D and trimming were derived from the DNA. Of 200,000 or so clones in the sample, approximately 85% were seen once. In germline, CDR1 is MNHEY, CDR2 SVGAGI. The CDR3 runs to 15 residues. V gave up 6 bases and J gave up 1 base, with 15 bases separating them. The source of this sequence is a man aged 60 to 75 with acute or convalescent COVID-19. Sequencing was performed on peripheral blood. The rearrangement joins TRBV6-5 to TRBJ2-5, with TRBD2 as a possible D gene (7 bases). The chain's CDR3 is CASRIGGRPQETQYF. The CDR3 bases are TGTGCCAGCAGGATCGGGGGGCGCCCCCAAGAGACCCAGTACTTC.